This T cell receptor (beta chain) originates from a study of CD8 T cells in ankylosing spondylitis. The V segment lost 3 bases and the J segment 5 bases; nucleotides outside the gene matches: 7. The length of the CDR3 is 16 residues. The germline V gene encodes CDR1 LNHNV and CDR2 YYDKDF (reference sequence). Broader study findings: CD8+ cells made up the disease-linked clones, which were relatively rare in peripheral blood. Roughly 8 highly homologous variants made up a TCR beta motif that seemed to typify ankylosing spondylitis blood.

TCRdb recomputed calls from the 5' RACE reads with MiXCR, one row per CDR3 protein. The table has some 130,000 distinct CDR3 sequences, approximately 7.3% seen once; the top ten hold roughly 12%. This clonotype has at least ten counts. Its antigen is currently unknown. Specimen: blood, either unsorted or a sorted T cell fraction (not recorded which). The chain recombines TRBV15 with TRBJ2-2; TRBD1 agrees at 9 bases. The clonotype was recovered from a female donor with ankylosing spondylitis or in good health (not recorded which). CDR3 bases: TGTGCCACCAGCAGTGGGGGACAGGGTGTTACCGGGGAGCTGTTTTTT. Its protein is CATSSGGQGVTGELFF. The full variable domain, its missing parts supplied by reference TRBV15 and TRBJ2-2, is DAMVIQNPRYQVTQFGKPVTLSCSQTLNHNVMYWYQQKSSQAPKLLFHYYDKDFNNEADTPDNFQSRRPNTSFCFLDIRSPGLGDTAMYLCATSSGGQGVTGELFFGEGSRLTVL.